The rows below give T cell receptor beta chains drawn from one sample of a study of blood T cell repertoires in COVID-19. Method: immunoSEQ multiplex PCR; TCRdb's copy keeps in-frame clones and lacks some. The sample yields about 430,000 clones, around nine tenths seen once. Sequencing input: PBMCs or T cells enriched from blood (not recorded which). The receptors shown here come from a woman in her late teens or twenties who had been exposed to COVID-19. The CDR3 runs from the conserved cysteine through the conserved F or W. A D gene is named only where the DNA matches it firmly. Clone size is stated in some rows and not others, as once, few, many or a class when expanded.

V	size	D	J	DNA	CDR3
TRBV7-2	.	.	TRBJ2-2	TGTGCCAGCCGACTAGCGAACACCGGGGAGCTGTTTTTT	CASRLANTGELFF
TRBV29-1	few	TRBD1	TRBJ1-3	TGCAGCGGAACGACAGGGAGCTCTGGAAACACCATATATTTT	CSGTTGSSGNTIYF
TRBV18	once	.	TRBJ2-4	TGTGCCAGCTCACCACCAGCCATAGCCAAAAACATTCAGTACTTC	CASSPPAIAKNIQYF
TRBV19	few	TRBD1	TRBJ2-1	TGTGCCAGTAGTCTGCGAGGCCCGGGACAGGGGGCCTACAATGAGCAGTTCTTC	CASSLRGPGQGAYNEQFF
TRBV7-8	.	.	TRBJ1-6	TGTGCCAGCAGCTTAGAGCACTTTAATTCACCCCTCCACTTT	CASSLEHFNSPLHF
TRBV19	.	.	TRBJ1-2	TGTGCCAGTAGTATTTTGCCGGAGTTCTATGGCTACACCTTC	CASSILPEFYGYTF
TRBV18	.	TRBD2	TRBJ2-7	TGTGCCAGCTCACCAGCAGGGGCGCGGGAGGGAGAGCAGTACTTC	CASSPAGAREGEQYF
TRBV27	.	.	TRBJ1-1	TGTGCCAGCAGTTTATTCGCGATCGGGGAGGCGAACACTGAAGCTTTCTTT	CASSLFAIGEANTEAFF
TRBV19	.	.	TRBJ1-1	TGTGCCAGTAGTATAGAGCGGGGGCGTGAAGCTTTCTTT	CASSIERGREAFF
TRBV9	once	TRBD2	TRBJ2-1	TGTGCCAGTAGCGTAGAACCGGGGACTAGCGGGAGTAATGAGCAGTTCTTC	CASSVEPGTSGSNEQFF
TRBV6-5	.	.	TRBJ2-2	TGTGCCAGCAGTTACTGGACAAGGAACACCGGGGAGCTGTTTTTT	CASSYWTRNTGELFF
TRBV29-1	.	TRBD2	TRBJ2-5	TGCAGCGTTGAGGGTAGGGGAGGGGAGGAGACCCAGTACTTC	CSVEGRGGEETQYF
TRBV29-1	.	TRBD1	TRBJ1-1	TGCAGCGTAAGAATAGACAGGGTTGGCACTGAAGCTTTCTTT	CSVRIDRVGTEAFF
TRBV18	.	TRBD1	TRBJ1-4	TGTGCCAGCTCAAGCCTACAGGGGACAACTAATGAAAAACTGTTTTTT	CASSSLQGTTNEKLFF
TRBV6-5	once	TRBD1	TRBJ1-5	TGTGCCAGCAGCTATACAGGGGGGAATCAGCCCCAGCATTTT	CASSYTGGNQPQHF
TRBV11-3	.	TRBD1	TRBJ2-4	TGTGCCAGCAGCTTAGGGCAGGGGGACACAAAAAACATTCAGTACTTC	CASSLGQGDTKNIQYF
TRBV5-6	few	TRBD1	TRBJ1-4	TGTGCCAGCAGCCTACAGGGGGTTGATGAAAAACTGTTTTTT	CASSLQGVDEKLFF
TRBV7-9	.	.	TRBJ1-1	TGTGCCAGCACCACCCCCCGGGGGATGAACACTGAAGCTTTCTTT	CASTTPRGMNTEAFF
TRBV6-5	.	TRBD1	TRBJ2-3	TGTGCCAGCAGTAGGGGACAGTTCACAGATACGCAGTATTTT	CASSRGQFTDTQYF
TRBV15	.	.	TRBJ1-4	TGTGCCACCAGCCGGGCGGGTCCTTCAAGGAGGCTGTTTTTT	CATSRAGPSRRLFF
TRBV3-1/TRBV3-2	.	TRBD2	TRBJ2-7	TGTGCCAGCAGCCAAGGAAGAGAGCGGGAGGTGGGCGAGCAGTACTTC	CASSQGREREVGEQYF
TRBV27	.	TRBD2	TRBJ2-1	TGTGCCAGCAGTTTATTCTTGGGGGAGGGCTACAATGAGCAGTTCTTC	CASSLFLGEGYNEQFF
TRBV7-8	.	.	TRBJ1-5	TGTGCCAGCAGCTTAGGGTCCGGGTCGGGTCAGCCCCAGCATTTT	CASSLGSGSGQPQHF
TRBV5-1	.	.	TRBJ2-2	TGCGCCAGCAGCTGGTCGCGCGGGGGCGCCGCCGGGGAGCTGTTTTTT	CASSWSRGGAAGELFF